This TCR beta chain was documented in a study of cytomegalovirus exposure and HLA in healthy donors. A remark on this clone: Its antigen remains unidentified.

PCR involved 60 Vbeta and 13 Jbeta primers. Measured with immunoSEQ multiplex PCR; TCRdb has only the in-frame clones, and not every one. The table records about 110,000 clones, 60% to 85% of them present only once. Study results and limitations: A cluster of highly shared sequence variants was likely a sequencing artifact.

The sample consisted of PBMCs. This receptor was identified in a man between 40 and 49 years old in good health and CMV-seronegative.

The CDR3 DNA follows: TGTGCCAGTAGTTTCCAGACAGGGGTTAACTATGGCTACACCTTC. Its protein is CASSFQTGVNYGYTF. V usage is TRBV19 and J usage is TRBJ1-2; 8 nucleotides match TRBD1. The CDR3 covers 15 residues. The germline V gene encodes CDR1 LNHDA and CDR2 SQIVND (reference sequence). Trimming took 5 bases from V and 1 from J; bases not matched to a gene: 6.